This TCR beta chain was identified in a study of cytomegalovirus exposure and HLA in healthy donors. Looking at the study overall: Unique TCR beta sequences numbering 120 million or so came from about 180 million T cells in an earlier analysis.

Points from the study as a whole: In an earlier analysis, in roughly 600 donors, most V segments appeared productive either ~90% or ~30% of the time.

This clone was detected once. What it binds is not known. The study ran its PCR with 60 Vbeta and 13 Jbeta primers. Sequencing was performed with immunoSEQ multiplex PCR; in TCRdb, only in-frame clones are kept and a portion is missing. Here the sample spans approximately 180,000 clones, less than 85% being singletons. Specimen: PBMCs. This TCR was recovered from a man aged 18 to 29 in good health and CMV-seronegative.

The CDR3 spells CASSVDLAGSVQETQYF. CDR3 nucleotide sequence: TGTGCCAGCAGCGTAGACCTAGCGGGTAGCGTACAAGAGACCCAGTACTTC. The chain recombines TRBV9 with TRBJ2-5; 8 bases are a match to TRBD2. Trimming cost V 0 bases and J 2 bases; bases outside gene matches: 9. In germline, CDR1 is SGDLS, CDR2 YYNGEE. This CDR3 is 17 amino acids long.